One sample yielded the 26 T cell receptor delta chains listed below, sequenced in a study of gamma-delta T cells after stem cell transplantation (dated by TCRdb to 2016 to 2017). Library construction relied on RT-PCR. Sequencing relied on an Illumina MiSeq. Clones were re-identified by TCRdb from the public reads with CATT, and rows with the same DNA were merged. In this sample the table shows just over 15,000 delta-chain clones, about 8.5% of which occur a single time. Approximately 60% of the sample is in the top ten clones. The sequenced material came from gamma-delta T cells. These receptor sequences come from a human donor. It is not recorded whose cells these are; they may come from a transplant donor.

Details on this clone: TCRdb assigns this DNA the protein of a much larger clone, which departs from its translation at residue 9; this likely reflects a read error, and the protein shown comes from translating the DNA. The same CDR3 is also encoded by other DNA sequences in this sample. V is TRDV1 and J is TRDJ1; no clear D. V was trimmed by 5 bases and J by 3 bases, leaving 22 bases between them. Germline V lookup: CDR1 TSWWSYY, CDR2 QGS. The CDR3 contains 17 residues. CDR3 loop: CALGKRITLRASDKLIF. The CDR3 DNA reads TGTGCTCTTGGGAAACGAATCACATTGCGGGCTTCCGATAAACTCATCTTT.

A remark on this clone: For this DNA, TCRdb reports the protein of a much larger clone, which diverges at residue 8, most likely from a read error; the protein presented here is translated directly from the DNA. This chain links TRDV2 with TRDJ1; TRDD3 matches 13 bases. V lost 0 bases to trimming and J lost 2 bases; unmatched junction nucleotides: 8. The CDR3 spans 18 residues. Germline V CDR1 and CDR2: GEAIGNYY, EKD. CDR3 DNA: TGTGCCTGTGACACCAGAAAATCACTGGGGGATACGACCGATAAACTCATCTTT. Its translation: CACDTRKSLGDTTDKLIF.

This clone was seen a few times. The V and J genes are TRDV2 and TRDJ1, with 8 bases lining up with TRDD3. V shed 0 bases and J 1 base; nucleotides not matched to a gene: 15. The germline CDR1 and CDR2 sequences are GEAIGNYY and EKD. CDR3 length equals 19 residues. CDR3 coding DNA: TGTGCCTGTGACACCGGCAGCGGACAGGGGGATAGAGGCACCGATAAACTCATCTTT. It specifies CACDTGSGQGDRGTDKLIF.

Worth noting for this clone: The junction departs from the called germline gene at one end, perhaps through a read error. The J gene is TRDJ1, the V gene TRDV2, with a tentative D call TRDD2 (5 bases). The germline V gene has CDR1 GEAIGNYY and CDR2 EKD. The CDR3 loop spans 19 amino acids. This chain's CDR3 is CACDPTTHPVVSYTDNLIF. The CDR3 DNA reads TGTGCCTGTGACCCTACTACCCACCCTGTGGTATCGTACACCGATAACCTCATCTTT.

With respect to this clone: With a far larger clone one base away, a read error is the likely cause. At the DNA level, this CDR3 is encoded by other sequences in the same sample as well. The CDR3 loop reads CALGEISYPLLLGDTLGKLIF. In DNA form, the CDR3 reads TGTGCTCTTGGGGAAATTTCCTACCCCCTCCTGCTGGGGGATACGCTGGGTAAACTCATCTTT. The J gene is TRDJ1, the V gene TRDV1; 12 nucleotides align to TRDD3. The junction had 23 bases not matched to a gene; V was cut back by 2 bases and J by 7 bases. The CDR3 runs 21 residues. Germline CDR1 is TSWWSYY and CDR2 is QGS.

This clone has more than one count but fewer than ten. The genes are TRDV2 and TRDJ1; D gene unclear. The germline V and J ends were trimmed by 2 bases and 0 bases, with 24 bases remaining between them. Germline loops: CDR1 GEAIGNYY, CDR2 EKD. The CDR3 is 19 residues long. The chain's CDR3 is CACDKRSRAETRNTDKLIF. The CDR3 bases are TGTGCCTGTGACAAAAGGTCAAGGGCGGAGACGCGTAACACCGATAAACTCATCTTT.

The V call is TRDV2, the J call TRDJ1, with D possibly TRDD3 on 6 matching bases. Trimming removed 0 bases at V and 5 bases at J, with 21 bases between. CDR3 length: 17 amino acids. Germline-derived CDR1 and CDR2 are GEAIGNYY and EKD. The CDR3 sequence is CACDTVPSGGLRDKLIF. The DNA for the CDR3 is TGTGCCTGTGACACCGTCCCATCGGGGGGACTGAGGGATAAACTCATCTTT.

Points on this clone: One base separates it from a far larger clone, so it is likely a read error. Other nucleotide sequences from this sample produce the same CDR3. The chain links TRDV1 to TRDJ1; TRDD2 aligns across 8 bases. The CDR3 consists of 23 residues. The V gene's germline CDR1 is TSWWSYY and CDR2 QGS. V lost 1 base, J lost 0 bases, and 25 bases stayed unmatched. The CDR3 nucleotides read TGTGCTCTTGGGGAACATCTTCCTACGATCTGGGGCCTCCCCGCCGTGGACACCGATAAACTCATCTTT. Amino acids: CALGEHLPTIWGLPAVDTDKLIF.

The V gene corresponds to TRDV2; no J gene was called; the tabulated D call, TRDD2, remains unverified against the DNA. Germline V gives CDR1 GEAIGNYY, CDR2 EKD. The CDR3 loop spans 13 amino acids. The CDR3 coding sequence is TGTGCCTGTGACCTCCTTCCTAGCCGGGTGATTTATTTT. As protein: CACDLLPSRVIYF.

Comment on this clone: TCRdb's listed protein matches a much larger clone and diverges from this DNA's translation at residue 5, likely through a read error; the protein shown comes from the DNA. This chain joins TRDV2 and TRDJ1, with 11 bases fitting TRDD3. V lost 3 bases, J lost 0 bases, and 11 bases stayed unmatched. This CDR3 is built from 18 residues. The V gene's germline CDR1 is GEAIGNYY and CDR2 EKD. The CDR3 sequence: CACDSLGDTLTYTDKLIF. In nucleotides, the CDR3 is TGTGCCTGTGACTCTCTGGGGGATACCCTAACGTACACCGATAAACTCATCTTT.

This clone was found a few times. TCRdb lists the protein of a much larger clone for this DNA, which differs at residue 10, so this is likely a read error; the protein given here is translated from the DNA itself. CDR3 bases: TGTGCCTGTGACAGACTACTGGGGGATATGCGGGCCGATAAACTCATCTTT. It encodes CACDRLLGDMRADKLIF. The chain joins TRDV2 to TRDJ1; 11 nucleotides agree with TRDD3. The CDR3 spans 17 residues. The V segment lost 2 bases and the J segment 3 bases; nucleotides outside the gene matches: 10. The germline gives CDR1 GEAIGNYY, CDR2 EKD.

To note about this clone: This probably arose from a read error, given a far larger clone one base away. Distinct nucleotide sequences in the sample also encode this CDR3. V usage is TRDV2 and J usage is TRDJ1, with a tentative D call TRDD3 (6 bases). CDR3 length equals 17 residues. Germline values: CDR1 GEAIGNYY, CDR2 EKD. CDR3 in DNA: TGTGCCTGTGACACCCTCGCTGGGGCCACCTACACCGATAAACTTATCTTT. Its protein is CACDTLAGATYTDKLIF.

This clone was counted a few times. The junction and the germline gene differ at one end; a read error may be behind it. This rearrangement joins TRDV1 to TRDJ1, with D uncertain. The CDR3 has 17 amino acids. Germline V gene lookup returns CDR1 TSWWSYY and CDR2 QGS. CDR3 sequence reads: CAIGKRSTCRASDKLIF. CDR3 nucleotide sequence: TGTGCTATTGGGAAACGAAGCACATGTCGGGCGTCCGATAAACTCATCTTT.

This clone was counted a few times. The protein TCRdb lists belongs to a much larger clone and differs from this DNA's translation at residue 17, which points to a read error; the protein shown is made from the DNA. V gene TRDV3 combines with J gene TRDJ1, with 13 nucleotides matching TRDD3. Germline values: CDR1 TVYSNPD, CDR2 GDNSRS (reference sequence). The CDR3 is 20 residues long. The CDR3 DNA reads as TGTGCCTTTATGAGCTTGAGGAATACGTACTGGGGGATACGGAGCGATACACTCATCTTT. Its protein is CAFMSLRNTYWGIRSDTLIF.

This clone was seen only a few times. The protein held in TCRdb is that of a much larger clone and does not match this DNA's translation at residue 10, likely because of a read error; the protein shown is translated from the DNA. The rearrangement uses TRDV2 and TRDJ1; 8 bases are a match to TRDD3. This CDR3 contains 19 residues. V gave up 3 bases and J gave up 0 bases; unmatched junction bases: 17. In germline, CDR1 is GEAIGNYY, CDR2 EKD. CDR3 coding DNA: TGTGCCTGTGACCCGGTCTTACTGGGGGGCCCGTTGTACACCGATAAACTCATCTTT. This sequence encodes CACDPVLLGGPLYTDKLIF.

Notes on this clone: A much more abundant neighbour one base away suggests this may be a read error. The chain employs TRDV2 and TRDJ1; 7 bases are a match to TRDD3. The CDR3 has 18 amino acids. Trimming took 0 bases from V and 0 from J; bases not matched to a gene: 12. Germline V gives CDR1 GEAIGNYY, CDR2 EKD. The chain's CDR3 is CACDTGGVGYPDTDKLIF. CDR3 DNA sequence: TGTGCCTGTGACACCGGGGGTGTGGGATACCCGGACACCGATAAACTCATCTTT.

This clone was counted ten times or more. This sequence may be a read error, since a much larger clone differs from it by one base. This chain links TRDV2 with TRDJ1; TRDD3 matches 7 bases. CDR1 and CDR2 from the germline V gene are GEAIGNYY and EKD. The V and J ends lost 3 bases and 0 bases, in that order; junction bases with no gene match: 21. The CDR3 is 20 residues long. CDR3 loop: CACDPVLEDTGSKYTDKLIF. The DNA for the CDR3 is TGTGCCTGTGACCCGGTTTTGGAGGATACGGGGTCTAAGTACACCGATAAACTCATCTTT.

The genes are TRDV2 and TRDJ3; 8 nucleotides agree with TRDD3. Germline V gives CDR1 GEAIGNYY, CDR2 EKD. The V gene end was trimmed by 1 base and the J gene end by 18 bases; junction bases not matched to a gene: 28. This CDR3 is built from 20 residues. CDR3 region: CACDTPTGGSISCDTRPMFF. The DNA for the CDR3 is TGTGCCTGTGACACGCCTACTGGGGGCTCGATCTCCTGTGACACCCGCCCGATGTTTTTC.

Concerning this clone itself: A read error is the likely source, as a far larger clone sits one nucleotide away. The same CDR3 can be traced to other DNA sequences in this sample. V and J are TRDV2 and TRDJ3, with 11 bases identical to TRDD3. Germline V gives CDR1 GEAIGNYY, CDR2 EKD. This CDR3 has 19 residues. Trimming took 0 bases from V and 4 from J; bases not matched to a gene: 7. The CDR3, as DNA: TGTGCCTGTGACACCGGTTTGGGGGATACGTCTTGGGACACCCGACAGATGTTTTTC. It encodes CACDTGLGDTSWDTRQMFF.

To note about this clone: TCRdb's protein, taken from a much larger clone, differs from this DNA's translation at residue 11, likely owing to a read error; the protein displayed comes from the DNA. The chain has TRDV2 and TRDJ1, with D possibly matching TRDD3 (5 bases). CDR3 length: 19 residues. V gave up 0 bases and J gave up 7 bases, with 29 bases separating them. Germline V gene data show CDR1 as GEAIGNYY and CDR2 as EKD. The CDR3 region has the DNA TGTGCCTGTGACACCGGTAGGGCTCAGCGGGTGGATAGAAGCGGTAAACTCATCTTT. Protein sequence: CACDTGRAQRVDRSGKLIF.

This clone appeared a few times. TCRdb's protein, taken from a much larger clone, differs from this DNA's translation at residue 12, likely owing to a read error; the protein displayed comes from the DNA. The rearrangement joins TRDV2 to TRDJ1, with D hard to call. Germline V gene sequence: CDR1 GEAIGNYY, CDR2 EKD. The CDR3 is made up of 15 amino acids. CDR3 region: CACDTVGAYTDELIF. In nucleotides, the CDR3 is TGTGCCTGTGACACCGTGGGTGCGTACACCGATGAACTCATCTTT.

Regarding this clone: TCRdb's entry gives the protein of a much larger clone, which mismatches this DNA's translation at residue 16, likely from a read error; the protein reported here is translated from the DNA. The sample contains more than one DNA sequence encoding this CDR3. V is TRDV1 and J is TRDJ2, with 9 bases lining up with TRDD3. CDR1 is TSWWSYY, CDR2 QGS, per germline. V was clipped by 5 bases and J by 2 bases; unmatched bases: 27. The CDR3 covers 23 residues. DNA of the CDR3: TGTGCTCTTGGGAAGGGGATCCTACTGAAATACGGGGGGATACTGGGCTTGACAGCACAACTCTTCTTT. Its protein is CALGKGILLKYGGILGLTAQLFF.

This clone was detected ten times or more. The protein held in TCRdb is that of a much larger clone and does not match this DNA's translation at residue 6, likely because of a read error; the protein shown is translated from the DNA. V usage is TRDV2 and J usage is TRDJ1, with D perhaps TRDD3 (6 bases). V shed 3 bases and J shed 0 bases, with 19 bases lying between them. The CDR3 consists of 17 residues. Germline CDR1 reads GEAIGNYY; CDR2 reads EKD. DNA of the CDR3: TGTGCCTGTGACTTACGGGGGGAGGAGACCTACACCGATAAACTCATCTTT. As protein: CACDLRGEETYTDKLIF.

About this clone: An end of the junction does not agree with germline; a read error may underlie this. The DNA for the CDR3 is TGTGCCTGTGACCCTACTACCACCCCTGTGGTATCGTACACCGATAACCTCATCTTT. This gives the protein CACDPTTTPVVSYTDNLIF. The chain is built from TRDV2 and TRDJ1, with D perhaps matching TRDD2 (5 bases). Germline V gives CDR1 GEAIGNYY, CDR2 EKD. This CDR3 has 19 amino acids.

This clone was seen a handful of times. Other DNA sequences in the sample encode the same CDR3. The chain combines TRDV2 with TRDJ1, with TRDD3 identical over 8 bases. CDR3 length: 22 amino acids. V lost 0 bases and J lost 2; bases outside the gene matches: 25. Per the germline V gene, CDR1 is GEAIGNYY and CDR2 is EKD. CDR3 loop: CACDTVRTGGYSTPDRTDKLIF. As DNA, the CDR3 is TGTGCCTGTGACACCGTGAGGACTGGGGGTTACTCCACTCCCGACCGTACCGATAAACTCATCTTT.

Note on this clone: The protein TCRdb gives is from a much larger clone and does not agree with this DNA's translation at residues 6 and 13, likely a read error; the protein shown here comes from the DNA. V is TRDV2 and J is TRDJ3, with D possibly being TRDD3 (5 bases). This CDR3 has 16 amino acids. Per germline, CDR1 GEAIGNYY and CDR2 EKD. CDR3 sequence: CACDTRSSWDTRKMFF. The CDR3 DNA sequence: TGTGCCTGTGACACCAGGAGCTCCTGGGACACCCGAAAGATGTTTTTC.